This is a list of T cell receptor beta chains from one sample in a study of blood T cell repertoires in COVID-19. Using immunoSEQ multiplex PCR, the repertoire was profiled, and TCRdb retains in-frame clones only, with some absent. The sample contains around 150,000 clones, 70% to 90% of which appear only once. The source material was peripheral blood. These TCRs come from a woman between 55 and 75 years old with COVID-19, enrolled during active disease. Both conserved end residues are part of each CDR3. The D gene is left open where the match is weak. Rows give clone size only sometimes, using once, few, many, or a class for an expanded clone.

v_call: TRBV18
d_call: NA
j_call: TRBJ2-1
clone_size: NA
cdr3_nt: TGTGCCAGCTCACCCGGCAATGAGCAGTTCTTC
cdr3_aa: CASSPGNEQFF

v_call: TRBV19
d_call: TRBD1
j_call: TRBJ1-1
clone_size: NA
cdr3_nt: TGTGCCAGTAGTCCCCAGGGGGAAGTGAACACTGAAGCTTTCTTT
cdr3_aa: CASSPQGEVNTEAFF

v_call: TRBV5-1
d_call: NA
j_call: TRBJ1-1
clone_size: NA
cdr3_nt: TGCGCCAGCAGCTTAAGCGCCACTGAAGCTTTCTTT
cdr3_aa: CASSLSATEAFF

v_call: TRBV19
d_call: NA
j_call: TRBJ2-5
clone_size: NA
cdr3_nt: TGTGCCAGTAGTATAAGGGGCTTTCAAGAGACCCAGTACTTC
cdr3_aa: CASSIRGFQETQYF

v_call: TRBV3-1/TRBV3-2
d_call: NA
j_call: TRBJ1-1
clone_size: NA
cdr3_nt: TGTGCCAGCAGCCGCCAGGGTGTTGGCACTGAAGCTTTCTTT
cdr3_aa: CASSRQGVGTEAFF

v_call: TRBV11-2
d_call: NA
j_call: TRBJ2-7
clone_size: NA
cdr3_nt: TGTGCCAGCAGCTTCCCGTCCTACGAGCAGTACTTC
cdr3_aa: CASSFPSYEQYF

v_call: TRBV10-3
d_call: NA
j_call: TRBJ2-2
clone_size: NA
cdr3_nt: TGTGCCATCGGGCCCCACACCGGGGAGCTGTTTTTT
cdr3_aa: CAIGPHTGELFF

v_call: TRBV6-5
d_call: TRBD1
j_call: TRBJ1-2
clone_size: NA
cdr3_nt: TGTGCCAGCAGTTTGATCCGGGACAGGGCGGGCTACACCTTC
cdr3_aa: CASSLIRDRAGYTF

v_call: TRBV19
d_call: TRBD1
j_call: TRBJ1-4
clone_size: NA
cdr3_nt: TGTGCCAGTAGTATAAGGGGACAGGGTCGGGAAAAACTGTTTTTT
cdr3_aa: CASSIRGQGREKLFF

v_call: TRBV5-1
d_call: NA
j_call: TRBJ1-2
clone_size: NA
cdr3_nt: TGCGCCAGCAGCATTGACTTCTATGGCTACACCTTC
cdr3_aa: CASSIDFYGYTF

v_call: TRBV18
d_call: TRBD1
j_call: TRBJ2-3
clone_size: NA
cdr3_nt: TGTGCCAGCTCACCGGGACAGGGAAATACGCAGTATTTT
cdr3_aa: CASSPGQGNTQYF

v_call: TRBV7-9
d_call: NA
j_call: TRBJ1-2
clone_size: NA
cdr3_nt: TGTGCCAGCAGCCACGGACAGAACTATGGCTACACCTTC
cdr3_aa: CASSHGQNYGYTF

v_call: TRBV14
d_call: NA
j_call: TRBJ1-2
clone_size: few
cdr3_nt: TGTGCCAGCAGCCAACAGCGCGGGGGTGGCTATGGCTACACCTTC
cdr3_aa: CASSQQRGGGYGYTF

v_call: TRBV9
d_call: TRBD1
j_call: TRBJ1-2
clone_size: NA
cdr3_nt: TGTGCCAGCAGCGTAGAGGAGGGGGCGCGCTATGGCTACACCTTC
cdr3_aa: CASSVEEGARYGYTF

v_call: TRBV2
d_call: TRBD1
j_call: TRBJ1-6
clone_size: once
cdr3_nt: TGTGCCAGCACCCACCGACAGGGATTGAGTGATTCACCCCTCCACTTT
cdr3_aa: CASTHRQGLSDSPLHF

v_call: TRBV7-7
d_call: TRBD2
j_call: TRBJ2-1
clone_size: NA
cdr3_nt: TGTGCTAGCAGCTTAGACGGCGGGAGCTACAATGAGCAGTTCTTC
cdr3_aa: CASSLDGGSYNEQFF